The clone carrying this T cell receptor (beta chain) was recorded many times. Its antigen is undetermined. The read comes to an end 3 residues before the CDR3 does, leaving the germline J gene to fill in the end. This CDR3 comprises 12 residues. Germline lookup yields CDR1 SEHNR and CDR2 FQNEAQ (reference sequence). Between the trimmed V and J ends, which lost 5 bases and 1 base, there was a span of 5 bases. The sample belongs to a study of T cell clonality in common variable immunodeficiency. Notes on the study in general: Reportedly, TCR beta sequences from common variable immunodeficiency showed fewer deletions and N-nucleotide insertions.

The assay was immunoSEQ multiplex PCR, and TCRdb's table has in-frame clones only and misses some. The profile covers 20,000 or so clones, none occurring a single time. The sequence derives from a human donor with common variable immunodeficiency. The rearrangement links TRBV7-9 to TRBJ1-1; no reliable D call. The sequencing sample was made of peripheral blood mononuclear cells. Incomplete CDR3 DNA: TGTGCCAGCAGCGTCCAGAACACTGAA. This encodes CASSVQNTE. The complete CDR3 reads CASSVQNTEAFF.